Following are 3 T cell receptor beta chains from one sample sequenced in a study of shared clonotypes between healthy human individuals. Sequencing used immunoSEQ multiplex PCR; TCRdb keeps in-frame clones, though not all of them. The sample shows about 1 million clones, 65% to 80% of them seen only once. The sequencing sample was made of memory CD4+ T cells sorted from blood. The subset here: CD45RA-negative fraction. These receptors were collected from a man younger than 35 in good health.

The chain couples TRBV19 to TRBJ2-6; the D is unclear. Germline loops: CDR1 LNHDA, CDR2 SQIVND (reference sequence). The CDR3 consists of 15 residues. CDR3 amino acids: CATVFQISGANVLTF. Here the CDR3 DNA reads TGTGCGACTGTGTTTCAGATCTCTGGGGCCAACGTCCTGACTTTC.

The CDR3 loop is CASSEPITGPQSQETQYF. CDR3 sequence (DNA): TGTGCCAGCAGTGAACCTATTACAGGGCCCCAAAGCCAAGAGACCCAGTACTTC. This sequence joins TRBV2 and TRBJ2-5, with D possibly being TRBD1 (6 bases). Germline V gene sequence: CDR1 SNHLY, CDR2 FYNNEI. The CDR3 contains 18 residues. Trimming left V 2 bases short and J 1 base short, with 20 bases between.

Comments on this clone: Other DNA sequences in the same sample also yield this CDR3. The chain links TRBV18 to TRBJ2-2; 7 nucleotides align to TRBD1. The CDR3 is made up of 15 amino acids. Unmatched junction bases numbered 1, after V lost 3 bases and J lost 0 bases. The germline gives CDR1 KGHSH, CDR2 LQKENI. The CDR3 coding sequence is TGTGCCAGCTCACCCGGACAGGCGAACACCGGGGAGCTGTTTTTT. This codes for CASSPGQANTGELFF.